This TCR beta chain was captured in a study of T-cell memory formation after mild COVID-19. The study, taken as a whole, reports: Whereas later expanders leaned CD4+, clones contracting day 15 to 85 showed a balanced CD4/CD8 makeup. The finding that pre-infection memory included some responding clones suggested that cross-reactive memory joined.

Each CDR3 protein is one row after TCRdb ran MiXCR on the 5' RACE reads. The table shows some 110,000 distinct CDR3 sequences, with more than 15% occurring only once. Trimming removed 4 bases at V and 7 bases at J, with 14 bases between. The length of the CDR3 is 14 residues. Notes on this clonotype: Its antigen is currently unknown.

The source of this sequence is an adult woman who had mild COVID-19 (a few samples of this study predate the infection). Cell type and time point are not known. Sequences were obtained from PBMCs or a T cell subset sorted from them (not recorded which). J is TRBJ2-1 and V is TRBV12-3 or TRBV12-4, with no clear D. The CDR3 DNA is TGTGCCAGCAGTTCCCCCTGGACGAATAATGAGCAGTTCTTC. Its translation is CASSSPWTNNEQFF.